The sequence of this T cell receptor (beta chain) was determined in a study of shared clonotypes between healthy human individuals. Per sorted-subset replicate PCR, input was approximately 0.2 ug DNA, representing around 29,000 T cell genomes. Clones were read by immunoSEQ multiplex PCR, and TCRdb kept only the in-frame ones, dropping some. The sample shows approximately 1.5 million clones, approximately 98% of them seen only once. CDR1 is SGHTA and CDR2 is FQGNSA in the germline V gene. Trimming removed 2 bases at V and 4 bases at J, with 5 bases between. This CDR3 comprises 12 residues. In the case of this clone: Its antigen is undetermined. At the DNA level, this CDR3 is encoded by other sequences in the same sample as well.

Study-wide points: Of the naive CD4 clonotypes, approximately 5% were shared across several donors. Clonotypes not shared had lower generation probabilities than those common to all four donors. Richness estimates generally favored naive over memory subsets.

The clonotype originates from a man aged 25-40 years in good health. Material for sequencing was naive CD4+ T cells sorted from blood. Specified subset: CD45RA+ positively selected. The chain recombines TRBV7-2 with TRBJ1-2; D is ambiguous. The chain's CDR3 is CASSLRSYGYTF. The CDR3 nucleotides read TGTGCCAGCAGCTTACGGTCCTATGGCTACACCTTC.